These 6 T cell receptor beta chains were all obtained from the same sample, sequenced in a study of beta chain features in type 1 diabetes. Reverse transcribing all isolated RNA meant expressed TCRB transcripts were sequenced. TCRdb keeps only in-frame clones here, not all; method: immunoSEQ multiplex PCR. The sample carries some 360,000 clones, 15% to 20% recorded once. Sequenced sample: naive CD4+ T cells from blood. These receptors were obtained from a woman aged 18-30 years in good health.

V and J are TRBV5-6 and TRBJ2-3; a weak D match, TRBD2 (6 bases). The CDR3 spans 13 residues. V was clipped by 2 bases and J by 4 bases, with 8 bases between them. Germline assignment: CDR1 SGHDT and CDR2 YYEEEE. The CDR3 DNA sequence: TGTGCCAGCAGCTTTCCTAGCGCAGATACGCAGTATTTT. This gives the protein CASSFPSADTQYF.

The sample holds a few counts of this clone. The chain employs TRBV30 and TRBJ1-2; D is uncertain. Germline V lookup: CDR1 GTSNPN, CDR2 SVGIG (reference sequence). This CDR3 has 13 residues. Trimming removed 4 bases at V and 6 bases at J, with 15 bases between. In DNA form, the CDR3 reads TGTGCCTGGACGACGCAGAGGTTTGATGGCTACACCTTC. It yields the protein CAWTTQRFDGYTF. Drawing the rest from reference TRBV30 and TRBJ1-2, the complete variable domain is SQTIHQWPATLVQPVGSPLSLECTVEGTSNPNLYWYRQAAGRGLQLLFYSVGIGQISSEVPQNLSASRPQDRQFILSSKKLLLSDSGFYLCAWTTQRFDGYTFGSGTRLTVV.

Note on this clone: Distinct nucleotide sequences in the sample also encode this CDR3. The CDR3 sequence is CAWSPSGANVLTF. The CDR3 DNA is TGTGCCTGGAGTCCGTCTGGGGCCAACGTCCTGACTTTC. V and J are TRBV30 and TRBJ2-6; the D is unclear. Trimming shortened V by 2 bases and J by 1 base, and 3 bases separated the two germline ends. CDR3 size: 13 residues. Germline V gene lookup returns CDR1 GTSNPN and CDR2 SVGIG (reference sequence).

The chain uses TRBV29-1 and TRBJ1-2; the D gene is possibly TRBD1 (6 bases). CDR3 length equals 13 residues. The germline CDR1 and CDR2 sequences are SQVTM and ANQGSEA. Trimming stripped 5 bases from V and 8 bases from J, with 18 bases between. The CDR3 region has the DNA TGCAGCGTTAGGACAGAAGCCTTAGGAGGCTACACCTTC. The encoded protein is CSVRTEALGGYTF.

The CDR3 sequence: CSGRGTYEQYF. The CDR3 bases are TGCAGTGGGCGGGGTACCTACGAGCAGTACTTC. The genes are TRBV20-1 and TRBJ2-7, with TRBD2 as a possible D gene (6 bases). The CDR3 sequence is 11 residues long. Trimming cost V 7 bases and J 2 bases, with 9 bases left between them. CDR1 is DFQATT, CDR2 SNEGSKA, per germline (reference sequence).

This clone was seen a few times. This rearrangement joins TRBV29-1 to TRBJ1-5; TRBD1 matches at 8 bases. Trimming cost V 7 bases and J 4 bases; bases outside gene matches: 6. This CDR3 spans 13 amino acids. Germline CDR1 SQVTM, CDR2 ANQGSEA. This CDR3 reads CSARQGRNQPQHF. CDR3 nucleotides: TGCAGCGCAAGACAGGGGAGGAATCAGCCCCAGCATTTT. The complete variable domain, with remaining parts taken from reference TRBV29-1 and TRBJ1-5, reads SAVISQKPSRDICQRGTSLTIQCQVDSQVTMMFWYRQQPGQSLTLIATANQGSEATYESGFVIDKFPISRPNLTFSTLTVSNMSPEDSSIYLCSARQGRNQPQHFGDGTRLSIL.